In this sample, the clone carrying this T cell receptor (beta chain) turned up many times. Antigen specificity is unknown. Some clones are missing from TCRdb's copy, which holds only in-frame ones; the method was immunoSEQ multiplex PCR. The sample includes about 50,000 clones, 45% to 55% of them seen just once. This entry belongs to a study of cytotoxic CD8 clonotypes in ibrutinib-treated CLL. General observations from the study: At progression, clonality fell back toward baseline after rising at ibrutinib response.

Investigators sourced 1.5 to 2.5 micrograms of genomic DNA from cryopreserved PBMCs for TCR beta libraries. Sequencing was performed on PBMCs, taken after 12 months of ibrutinib treatment. The source is a human donor with chronic lymphocytic leukemia.

The DNA for the CDR3 is TGTGCCAGCAGTTACGGGGCTAGCGGGGGGTTCCCGACCCAGTACTTC. Translation gives CASSYGASGGFPTQYF. The gene calls are TRBV27 and TRBJ2-5, with 11 bases that match TRBD2. There are 16 residues in the CDR3. J gave up 7 bases and V 4 bases, and 11 bases lay outside the gene matches. CDR1 MNHEY and CDR2 SMNVEV come from the germline V gene (reference sequence).